The 7 T cell receptor beta chains in this list originate from one sample, sequenced in a study of blood T cell repertoires in COVID-19. Profiled with immunoSEQ multiplex PCR; TCRdb holds only in-frame clones, not every one. This sample has more than 200,000 clones; 65% to 85% occur once, and the top ten carry roughly 4.5%. Sequenced: PBMCs or T cells enriched from blood (not recorded which). The receptors originated from a man between 25 and 39 years old with acute COVID-19.

The chain has TRBV2 and TRBJ2-5; TRBD2 matches at 9 bases. The germline V gene has CDR1 SNHLY and CDR2 FYNNEI. The CDR3 runs to 14 residues. The V segment lost 5 bases and the J segment 6 bases; nucleotides outside the gene matches: 7. This chain's CDR3 is CASSLGTSRQTQYF. CDR3 DNA: TGTGCCAGCAGTCTGGGGACTAGCAGGCAGACCCAGTACTTC.

The chain is built from TRBV12-3 or TRBV12-4 and TRBJ1-2; 11 positions match TRBD1. The trim removed 5 bases at V and 13 bases at J, leaving 9 bases unmatched. The CDR3 runs 13 residues. The chain's CDR3 is CASSLPGQGVSTF. The CDR3 DNA sequence: TGTGCCAGCAGTCTGCCGGGACAGGGGGTATCCACCTTC.

J is TRBJ2-2 and V is TRBV6-5; D is possibly TRBD1 (6 bases). The germline V gene encodes CDR1 MNHEY and CDR2 SVGAGI. V lost 7 bases and J 6 bases, leaving 15 bases between the germline ends. The CDR3 length is 14 residues. The CDR3 sequence is CASNKRQVPGELFF. CDR3 DNA: TGTGCCAGCAACAAACGACAGGTACCCGGGGAGCTGTTTTTT.

The CDR3 protein is CASSKTSGGFSYEQYF. For the CDR3, the DNA is TGTGCCAGTAGTAAAACTAGCGGGGGTTTCTCCTACGAGCAGTACTTC. The chain combines TRBV19 with TRBJ2-7, with 11 nucleotides matching TRBD2. CDR1 and CDR2 (germline): LNHDA, SQIVND (reference sequence). Unmatched junction bases numbered 5, after V lost 4 bases and J lost 0 bases. The CDR3 runs 16 residues.

A few counts support this clone. The rearrangement joins TRBV11-1 to TRBJ2-5, with D maybe TRBD1 (6 bases). V shed 1 base and J shed 4 bases, with 10 bases lying between them. The CDR3 runs 14 residues. From germline, CDR1 is SGHAT and CDR2 FQDESV (reference sequence). CDR3 region: CASSLGGQRETQYF. The CDR3 DNA follows: TGTGCCAGCAGCTTAGGGGGGCAAAGAGAGACCCAGTACTTC. Variable domain in full (rest from reference TRBV11-1 and TRBJ2-5): EAEVAQSPRYKITEKSQAVAFWCDPISGHATLYWYRQILGQGPELLVQFQDESVVDDSQLPKDRFSAERLKGVDSTLKIQPAELGDSAMYLCASSLGGQRETQYFGPGTRLLVL.

The chain links TRBV19 to TRBJ2-1; the match to TRBD1 covers 10 bases. This CDR3 has 15 amino acids. V trimming: 5 bases; J trimming: 8 bases; junction bases outside the gene matches: 9. The V gene's germline CDR1 is LNHDA and CDR2 SQIVND (reference sequence). CDR3 residues: CASSPGQGYGDEQFF. CDR3 in DNA: TGTGCCAGTAGTCCGGGACAGGGGTACGGCGATGAGCAGTTCTTC.

The chain has TRBV3-1 (or the pseudogene TRBV3-2) and TRBJ1-2; 8 bases line up with TRBD1. Trimming at V came to 5 bases and at J to 4 bases, leaving 3 bases not matched to a gene. Germline CDR1 is LGHDT and CDR2 is YNNKEL (reference sequence). CDR3 size: 13 residues. CDR3 sequence reads: CASSVGQGYGYTF. In DNA, the CDR3 is TGTGCCAGCAGCGTTGGACAGGGCTATGGCTACACCTTC.